The 11 T cell receptor beta chains below were found in one sample sequenced in a study of tissue T cells after allogeneic stem cell transplantation. Profiled with immunoSEQ multiplex PCR; TCRdb holds only in-frame clones, not every one. The data contain roughly 20,000 clones, around 70% of them seen just once; the ten biggest clones take up about 0.41%. Sequenced material: blood. Receptors were obtained from a female BALB/c mouse in good health. The strain's MHC haplotype is H2-d.

Points on this clone: Gene names denote mouse genes. The CDR3 end falls 1 residue outside the read, so it is completed with the germline J gene. This sample also contains other DNA sequences that code for the same CDR3. The chain is built from TRBV31 and TRBJ1-4; TRBD1 matches at 7 bases. J lost 2 bases, V lost 0 bases, and 0 bases had no gene match. Germline V gives CDR1 GKSSPN, CDR2 SITVG. The CDR3 is made up of 14 amino acids. The CDR3 here is CAWSLGGSNERLFF. The sequenced CDR3 bases are TGTGCCTGGAGTCTAGGGGGCTCCAACGAAAGATTATTT.

With regard to this clone: Any gene name here is a mouse gene name. The read falls 1 residue short of the CDR3 end, and the missing part is taken from the germline J gene. The chain has TRBV19 and TRBJ2-5, with 11 bases identical to TRBD2. The J segment lost 3 bases and the V segment lost 3 bases, leaving 6 bases of the junction unmatched. CDR1 FNHDT and CDR2 SITEND come from the germline V gene (reference sequence). The CDR3 totals 16 residues. The CDR3 protein is CASSTPGLGDQDTQYF. The covered CDR3 bases are TGTGCCAGCAGTACCCCGGGACTGGGGGATCAAGACACCCAGTAC.

Concerning this clone: Genes and germline come from the mouse. The observed sequence ends 1 residue before the CDR3 terminus, with the missing tail filled in from the germline J gene. The rearrangement joins TRBV4 to TRBJ2-2; 10 bases align to TRBD1. Germline CDR1 reads LGHDT; CDR2 reads YNNKQL (reference sequence). Losses at the gene ends were 5 bases for V and 4 bases for J; bases not matched to a gene: 4. This CDR3 has 15 residues. This CDR3 is CASSRQGAGTGQLYF. The sequenced CDR3 bases are TGTGCCAGCAGCCGACAGGGGGCCGGCACCGGGCAGCTCTAC.

Points on this clone: Genes and germline are mouse. With the read ending 1 residue before the CDR3 end, the germline J gene is used to fill in that end. V and J are TRBV13-3 and TRBJ1-1; D perhaps matches TRBD1 (6 bases). CDR3 length: 13 amino acids. The germline gives CDR1 NNHDY, CDR2 SYVADS. Trimming shortened V by 4 bases and J by 1 base, and 8 bases separated the two germline ends. CDR3: CASSRDKNTEVFF. The CDR3 bases that were read are TGTGCCAGCAGTCGGGACAAAAACACAGAAGTCTTC.

As concerns this clone: Any gene name here is a mouse gene name. The read ends 1 residue early relative to the CDR3; the germline J gene fills the gap. Other DNA sequences in the sample encode the same CDR3. This chain connects TRBV13-3 to TRBJ2-2; 8 bases agree with TRBD2. V lost 5 bases and J lost 0; bases outside the gene matches: 0. Germline V CDR1 and CDR2: NNHDY, SYVADS. The CDR3 consists of 14 residues. The CDR3 DNA, read in part, is TGTGCCAGCAGACTGGGGGCAAACACCGGGCAGCTCTAC. Translated, it gives CASRLGANTGQLY. The entire CDR3 sequence reads CASRLGANTGQLYF.

Remarks on this clone: The genes and germline here are from mouse. The read terminates 1 residue before the CDR3 end, so the remaining end is supplied by the germline J gene. The chain joins TRBV13-2 to TRBJ2-7, with 11 bases that match TRBD2. CDR1 and CDR2 from the germline V gene are NNHNN and SYGAGS (reference sequence). The CDR3 covers 13 residues. Trimming at V came to 6 bases and at J to 6 bases, leaving 5 bases not matched to a gene. This CDR3 reads CASADWGDCEQYF. The sequenced CDR3 bases are TGTGCCAGCGCGGACTGGGGGGACTGTGAACAGTAC.

Concerning this clone itself: Mouse names are used for the genes. Sequencing ends 1 residue short of the CDR3 end; the germline J gene provides the rest. V usage is TRBV2 and J usage is TRBJ2-5; possible D gene TRBD2, 7 bases. The V and J ends lost 3 bases and 6 bases respectively, with 13 bases between them. The CDR3 length is 14 residues. Germline CDR1 reads LGHNA; CDR2 reads YSYQKL. The CDR3: CASSHGGRMDTQYF. Partial CDR3 DNA: TGTGCCAGCAGCCATGGGGGGCGCATGGACACCCAGTAC.

With regard to this clone: Gene names refer to mouse genes. The sequenced fragment ends 1 residue before the CDR3 boundary, so the rest is inferred from the germline J gene. The V call is TRBV13-1, the J call TRBJ2-5, with a possible D match to TRBD1 (5 bases). CDR1 and CDR2 (germline): NSHNY, SYGAGN. This CDR3 has 14 amino acids. Deletions cut 0 bases from V and 0 bases from J, with 5 bases between. The CDR3 loop is CASSDAGNQDTQYF. The sequenced part of the CDR3 DNA is TGTGCCAGCAGTGATGCAGGGAACCAAGACACCCAGTAC.

To note about this clone: Gene names refer to mouse genes. Read coverage stops 1 residue before the CDR3 terminus; the germline J gene supplies the remainder. V is TRBV19 and J is TRBJ2-2, with unresolved D. The CDR3 extends over 14 amino acids. Germline V gene data show CDR1 as FNHDT and CDR2 as SITEND (reference sequence). Deletions cut 0 bases from V and 2 bases from J, with 5 bases between. The covered CDR3 bases are TGTGCCAGCAGTATAGGGGAGAACACCGGGCAGCTCTAC. Protein sequence: CASSIGENTGQLY. The whole CDR3 region reads CASSIGENTGQLYF.

Details on this clone: Germline and genes here are mouse. The read gets to within 1 residue of the CDR3 end, and the germline J gene fills in the rest. The chain carries TRBV13-2 and TRBJ1-3; TRBD1 agrees at 7 bases. Germline V lookup: CDR1 NNHNN, CDR2 SYGAGS (reference sequence). V trimming: 2 bases; J trimming: 2 bases; junction bases outside the gene matches: 1. This CDR3 region has 14 residues. CDR3 sequence: CASGEGTAGNTLYF. CDR3 bases read: TGTGCCAGCGGTGAAGGGACAGCTGGAAATACGCTCTAT.

This clone showed up just a few times. Gene names are mouse gene names. This CDR3 is CGARTGDNQAPLF. The part of the CDR3 DNA that was read is TGTGGTGCCCGGACAGGGGACAACCAGGCTCCGCTT. This chain links TRBV20 with TRBJ1-5, with 9 bases lining up with TRBD1. The sequence runs out 1 residue before the end of the CDR3; the remainder is reconstructed from the germline J gene. The ends lost 6 bases at V and 2 bases at J; junction bases unmatched: 2. Germline values: CDR1 GFQATS, CDR2 STVNSAI. There are 13 residues in the CDR3.